The 3 T cell receptor beta chains given below trace back to one sample, sequenced in a study of post-analysis software for immune sequencing data. Libraries were made from TCR beta cDNA, and they carried unique molecular identifiers. MiXCR, applied by TCRdb to the PCR reads, yields one record per CDR3 protein. The profile shows some 160,000 distinct CDR3 sequences, under 40% of them singletons. This sample comprised blood, obtained after autologous hematopoietic stem cell transplantation. These receptors all stem from a girl aged 10 to 17 with multiple sclerosis.

The chain joins TRBV4-1 to TRBJ2-3, with TRBD2 matching 12 bases. This CDR3 is built from 21 residues. Germline trimming cut 0 bases from V and 3 bases from J; bases unmatched to any gene: 16. Germline-derived CDR1 and CDR2 are MGHRA and YSYEKL. DNA of the CDR3: TGCGCCAGCAGCCAAGACGGGGTTGCTAGACTAGCGGGAGAGGGGACAGATACGCAGTATTTT. This translates into CASSQDGVARLAGEGTDTQYF.

V usage is TRBV7-9 and J usage is TRBJ1-2; the D is unclear. V was trimmed by 5 bases and J by 8 bases, leaving 21 bases between them. The CDR3 extends over 15 amino acids. Per germline, CDR1 SEHNR and CDR2 FQNEAQ (reference sequence). CDR3 coding DNA: TGTGCCAGCAGCCCTACTGCGCGGTTGCGAGGAGGCTACACCTTC. As protein: CASSPTARLRGGYTF.

This clonotype was seen a handful of times. This may be a read error: a much more frequent sequence differs by one nucleotide. The genes are TRBV4-3 and TRBJ2-1; no firm D call. Trimming left V 0 bases short and J 7 bases short, with 13 bases between. CDR1 is LGHNA and CDR2 is YSLEER in the germline V gene. The CDR3 loop spans 15 amino acids. The CDR3 reads CASSQDRMWWNEQFF. In nucleotides, the CDR3 is TGCGCCAGCAGCCAAGATCGTATGTGGTGGAATGAGCAGTTCTTC.